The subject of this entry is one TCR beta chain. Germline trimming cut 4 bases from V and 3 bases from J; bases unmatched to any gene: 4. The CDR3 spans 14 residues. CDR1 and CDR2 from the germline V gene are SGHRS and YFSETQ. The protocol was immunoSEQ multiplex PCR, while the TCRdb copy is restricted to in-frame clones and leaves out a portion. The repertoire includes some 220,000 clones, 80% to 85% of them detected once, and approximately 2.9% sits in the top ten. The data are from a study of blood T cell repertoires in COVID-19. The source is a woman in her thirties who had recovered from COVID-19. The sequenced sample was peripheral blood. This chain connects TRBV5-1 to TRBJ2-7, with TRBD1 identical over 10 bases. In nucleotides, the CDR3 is TGCGCCAGCAGCGGCCGGGACAGGGGCTACGAGCAGTACTTC. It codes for CASSGRDRGYEQYF.